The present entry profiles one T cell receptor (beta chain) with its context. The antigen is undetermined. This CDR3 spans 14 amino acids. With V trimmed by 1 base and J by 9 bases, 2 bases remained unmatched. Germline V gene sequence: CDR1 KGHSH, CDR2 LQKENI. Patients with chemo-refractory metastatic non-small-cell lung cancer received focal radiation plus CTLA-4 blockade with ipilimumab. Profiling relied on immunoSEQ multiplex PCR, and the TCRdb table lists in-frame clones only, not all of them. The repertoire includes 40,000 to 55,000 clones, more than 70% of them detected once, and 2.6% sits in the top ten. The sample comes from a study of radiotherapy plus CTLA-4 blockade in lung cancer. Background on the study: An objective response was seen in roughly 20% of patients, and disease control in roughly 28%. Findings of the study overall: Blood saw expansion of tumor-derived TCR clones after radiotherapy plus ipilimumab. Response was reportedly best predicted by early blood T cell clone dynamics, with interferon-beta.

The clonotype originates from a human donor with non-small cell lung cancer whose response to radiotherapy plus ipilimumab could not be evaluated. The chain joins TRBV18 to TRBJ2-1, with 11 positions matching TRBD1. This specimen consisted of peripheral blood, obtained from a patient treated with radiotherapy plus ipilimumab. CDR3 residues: CASSPRTGGGEQFF. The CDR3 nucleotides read TGTGCCAGCTCACCACGGACAGGGGGCGGTGAGCAGTTCTTC. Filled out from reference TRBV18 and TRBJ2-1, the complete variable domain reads NAGVMQNPRHLVRRRGQEARLRCSPMKGHSHVYWYRQLPEEGLKFMVYLQKENIIDESGMPKERFSAEFPKEGPSILRIQQVVRGDSAAYFCASSPRTGGGEQFFGPGTRLTVL.